Each of the 28 T cell receptor beta chains below was sequenced from the same sample in a study of blood T cell repertoires in COVID-19. Profiled with immunoSEQ multiplex PCR; TCRdb holds only in-frame clones, not every one. The sample carries approximately 86,000 clones, 80% to 90% recorded once. Sequencing was performed on peripheral blood. These receptors came from a man over 45 with acute or convalescent COVID-19.

The gene calls are TRBV30 and TRBJ1-5; D not resolved. This CDR3 is built from 15 residues. V lost 0 bases to trimming and J lost 0 bases, with 9 bases between them. Germline CDR1 GTSNPN, CDR2 SVGIG (reference sequence). CDR3 protein: CAWSVSANSNQPQHF. DNA for the CDR3: TGTGCCTGGAGTGTATCTGCGAATAGCAATCAGCCCCAGCATTTT.

The rearrangement uses TRBV6-7 and TRBJ1-5, with D tentatively TRBD1 (5 bases). TRBV6-7 is treated as an ORF (open reading frame) with a function not yet certain. V shed 6 bases and J shed 0 bases, with 24 bases lying between them. The CDR3 is made up of 19 amino acids. The chain's CDR3 is CASRRSTGIQIDSNQPQHF. The CDR3 bases are TGTGCCAGCAGGCGCTCCACAGGTATCCAAATCGATAGCAATCAGCCCCAGCATTTT.

The genes are TRBV5-8 and TRBJ1-1; D is undetermined. CDR1 is SGHTS, CDR2 YDEGEE, per germline. Trimming took off 4 bases at V and 4 bases at J, with 14 bases between the two ends. The CDR3 consists of 14 residues. The CDR3, as DNA: TGTGCCAGCAGCCGGGCGGGAGAAGGCACTGAAGCTTTCTTT. This translates into CASSRAGEGTEAFF.

The chain employs TRBV5-1 and TRBJ1-1; D is undetermined. CDR1 SGHRS and CDR2 YFSETQ come from the germline V gene. The length of the CDR3 is 13 residues. Trimming pared 2 bases from V and 1 base from J, leaving 6 bases between. In nucleotides, the CDR3 is TGCGCCAGCAGCTTTAAGCCGAACACTGAAGCTTTCTTT. Its translation is CASSFKPNTEAFF.

The CDR3 sequence is CASSSMDRGTTEAFF. DNA for the CDR3: TGTGCCAGCAGCTCGATGGACAGGGGGACCACTGAAGCTTTCTTT. V is TRBV5-4 and J is TRBJ1-1; 10 bases match TRBD1. The CDR3 runs to 15 residues. Looked up from germline, CDR1 is SGHNT and CDR2 is YYREEE (reference sequence). J was trimmed by 4 bases and V by 3 bases; bases with no gene match: 6.

This chain joins TRBV5-3 and TRBJ1-6; no clear D. TRBV5-3 is classed as an ORF, of uncertain function. With 2 bases removed from V and 6 bases from J, the gap between germline ends came to 18 bases. This CDR3 has 17 residues. The CDR3 nucleotides are TGTGCCAGAAGCTTAATGCCATCGCGGGCCCTTAATTCACCCCTCCACTTT. This translates into CARSLMPSRALNSPLHF.

This rearrangement joins TRBV11-2 to TRBJ2-6; D might be TRBD2 (5 bases). The CDR3 is 14 amino acids. Trimming shortened V by 5 bases and J by 3 bases, and 8 bases separated the two germline ends. Germline V gene sequence: CDR1 SGHAT, CDR2 FQNNGV. The CDR3 DNA reads as TGTGCCAGCAGCGGACTCAATGGGGCCAACGTCCTGACTTTC. Residues: CASSGLNGANVLTF.

This chain uses TRBV6-4 with TRBJ2-5; D might be TRBD2 (6 bases). Trimming removed 11 bases at V and 0 bases at J, with 10 bases between. CDR3 size: 12 residues. The germline V gene encodes CDR1 MRHNA and CDR2 SNTAGT. CDR3 protein: CAGREYQETQYF. The CDR3 DNA is TGTGCCGGCCGGGAGTACCAAGAGACCCAGTACTTC.

This clone has a single count. This sequence joins TRBV27 and TRBJ1-5; possibly TRBD1 for D (6 bases). This CDR3 comprises 13 residues. CDR1 is MNHEY, CDR2 SMNVEV, per germline (reference sequence). The V end was cut by 7 bases, the J end by 4 bases, with 11 bases between. The CDR3 nucleotides are TGTGCCAGCAAAAGGGGGGGAAATCAGCCCCAGCATTTT. Its protein product is CASKRGGNQPQHF.

This clone was seen more than once but under ten times. CDR3 nucleotide sequence: TGTGCCTGGAGTGTTTGGGAGGTATTGGGACTAGCGGGGGGAATGGACACCGGGGAGCTGTTTTTT. Amino acid sequence: CAWSVWEVLGLAGGMDTGELFF. The V gene is TRBV30, the J gene TRBJ2-2; 15 bases are shared with TRBD2. Trimming took 0 bases from V and 3 from J; bases not matched to a gene: 17. The CDR3 runs 22 residues. CDR1 and CDR2 from the germline V gene are GTSNPN and SVGIG (reference sequence).

This chain joins TRBV7-2 and TRBJ2-3, with 13 bases aligning to TRBD2. CDR3 length equals 16 residues. Germline assignment: CDR1 SGHTA and CDR2 FQGNSA. Trimming at V came to 5 bases and at J to 5 bases, leaving 7 bases not matched to a gene. CDR3 DNA sequence: TGTGCCAGCAGCAAACCGGGACTAGCGGGGAAAGATACGCAGTATTTT. Translated, it gives CASSKPGLAGKDTQYF.

This clone showed up just once. The J gene is TRBJ1-1, the V gene TRBV18; the match to TRBD1 covers 7 bases. The V and J ends lost 2 bases and 0 bases, in that order; junction bases with no gene match: 3. Per germline, CDR1 KGHSH and CDR2 LQKENI. The length of the CDR3 is 15 residues. This CDR3 reads CASSPNRGVNTEAFF. The CDR3 bases are TGTGCCAGCTCACCAAACAGGGGAGTGAACACTGAAGCTTTCTTT.

The CDR3 DNA reads as TGCAGCGTTGCCGGGACTAGCGGGGACAATGAGCAGTTCTTC. This gives the protein CSVAGTSGDNEQFF. The chain links TRBV29-1 to TRBJ2-1, with TRBD2 identical over 13 bases. This CDR3 has 14 residues. The ends lost 4 bases at V and 5 bases at J; junction bases unmatched: 2. CDR1 is SQVTM, CDR2 ANQGSEA, per germline.

The chain uses TRBV5-6 and TRBJ2-3, with TRBD2 matching over 10 bases. CDR3 length equals 15 residues. Germline V gene data show CDR1 as SGHDT and CDR2 as YYEEEE. V shed 2 bases, J shed 7 bases, and the junction held 7 bases outside the gene matches. CDR3 in DNA: TGTGCCAGCAGCTTAGCGGGGGGGCTCGGGTATACGCAGTATTTT. Protein product: CASSLAGGLGYTQYF. Supplemented by reference TRBV5-6 and TRBJ2-3, the full variable domain reads DAGVTQSPTHLIKTRGQQVTLRCSPKSGHDTVSWYQQALGQGPQFIFQYYEEEERQRGNFPDRFSGHQFPNYSSELNVNALLLGDSALYLCASSLAGGLGYTQYFGPGTRLTVL.

The CDR3 here is CASSLMGQGGSPLHF. The CDR3 region has the DNA TGTGCCAGCAGCTTAATGGGACAGGGAGGGTCACCCCTCCACTTT. This sequence joins TRBV7-3 and TRBJ1-6; TRBD1 matches 9 bases. The CDR3 consists of 15 residues. In germline, CDR1 is SGHTA, CDR2 FQGTGA. Trimming took 1 base from V and 10 from J; bases not matched to a gene: 5. Using reference TRBV7-3 and TRBJ1-6 for the parts outside the CDR3, the full variable domain is GAGVSQTPSNKVTEKGKYVELRCDPISGHTALYWYRQSLGQGPEFLIYFQGTGAADDSGLPNDRFFAVRPEGSVSTLKIQRTERGDSAVYLCASSLMGQGGSPLHFGNGTRLTVT.

The CDR3 coding sequence is TGTGCCAGCAGGGGGGGACAGGTGCCTTTTGTAGGCTACACCTTC. Translating it yields CASRGGQVPFVGYTF. V gene TRBV28 combines with J gene TRBJ1-2, with 8 positions matching TRBD1. V lost 6 bases, J lost 8 bases, and 14 bases stayed unmatched. Per germline, CDR1 MDHEN and CDR2 SYDVKM. The CDR3 runs 15 residues.

Here the CDR3 DNA reads TGTGCCAGCAGCCAAGGCATACTAGCGGGGGGGCAGTTCTTC. The encoded protein is CASSQGILAGGQFF. The chain has TRBV4-2 and TRBJ2-1; 12 positions match TRBD2. The V gene end was trimmed by 1 base and the J gene end by 12 bases; junction bases not matched to a gene: 4. Per germline, CDR1 LGHNA and CDR2 YNFKEQ. This CDR3 has 14 residues.

The sample holds one count of this clone. The chain joins TRBV6-5 to TRBJ1-5; D ambiguous. Per germline, CDR1 MNHEY and CDR2 SVGAGI. This CDR3 comprises 11 residues. Trimming removed 5 bases from V and 7 bases from J, with 6 bases in between. The DNA of the CDR3 is TGTGCCAGCAGTCACACGCAGCCCCAGCATTTT. Translated: CASSHTQPQHF.

The CDR3 loop reads CASSQDVNRIQPQHF. The CDR3, as DNA: TGCGCCAGCAGCCAAGATGTGAACAGGATTCAGCCCCAGCATTTT. The chain employs TRBV4-1 and TRBJ1-5; possibly TRBD1 for D (5 bases). Germline CDR1 MGHRA, CDR2 YSYEKL. CDR3 length: 15 amino acids. V lost 0 bases, J lost 6 bases, and 12 bases lay in between.

The J gene is TRBJ2-5, the V gene TRBV19; 8 bases map to TRBD1. The CDR3 covers 15 residues. V gave up 5 bases and J gave up 5 bases; unmatched junction bases: 10. Looked up from germline, CDR1 is LNHDA and CDR2 is SQIVND (reference sequence). The CDR3 DNA sequence: TGTGCCAGTAGTTCTTCGACAGGGGCAGGCGAGACCCAGTACTTC. Translating it yields CASSSSTGAGETQYF.

The chain couples TRBV7-9 to TRBJ2-2; weak D call: TRBD1 (5 bases). Per the germline V gene, CDR1 is SEHNR and CDR2 is FQNEAQ (reference sequence). The CDR3 runs to 15 residues. V dropped 3 bases and J dropped 1 base, with 9 bases sitting between them. CDR3 loop: CASSLTEENTGELFF. CDR3 DNA sequence: TGTGCCAGCAGCTTGACAGAAGAGAACACCGGGGAGCTGTTTTTT.

This chain links TRBV10-3 with TRBJ2-3; 9 nucleotides line up with TRBD2. The CDR3 sequence is 14 residues long. The ends lost 4 bases at V and 4 bases at J; junction bases unmatched: 3. Germline values: CDR1 ENHRY, CDR2 SYGVKD. The CDR3 spells CAISVERGADTQYF. The CDR3 DNA reads as TGTGCCATCAGTGTAGAGCGGGGGGCAGATACGCAGTATTTT.

The rearrangement joins TRBV10-1 to TRBJ2-4; D is uncertain. This CDR3 is built from 14 residues. Trimming cost V 8 bases and J 0 bases, with 11 bases left between them. Germline assignment: CDR1 WNHNN and CDR2 SYGVQD (reference sequence). CDR3 protein: CASSERLAKNIQYF. The CDR3 region has the DNA TGCGCCAGCTCAGAGAGACTAGCCAAAAACATTCAGTACTTC.

The chain joins TRBV6-5 to TRBJ2-5; D might be TRBD2 (6 bases). CDR3 size: 15 residues. Germline V CDR1 and CDR2: MNHEY, SVGAGI. Trimming took off 2 bases at V and 2 bases at J, with 12 bases between the two ends. Here the CDR3 DNA reads TGTGCCAGCAGTTACACTCGACTAGGGCAAGAGACCCAGTACTTC. This encodes CASSYTRLGQETQYF.

CDR3: CASKTGVGTGGHQPQHF. CDR3 nucleotides: TGTGCCAGTAAAACAGGCGTCGGGACAGGGGGCCATCAGCCCCAGCATTTT. V gene TRBV19 combines with J gene TRBJ1-5, with 12 bases that match TRBD1. Germline loops: CDR1 LNHDA, CDR2 SQIVND (reference sequence). V was clipped by 7 bases and J by 5 bases; unmatched bases: 12. The CDR3 consists of 17 residues. The full variable domain, completed using reference TRBV19 and TRBJ1-5, is DGGITQSPKYLFRKEGQNVTLSCEQNLNHDAMYWYRQDPGQGLRLIYYSQIVNDFQKGDIAEGYSVSREKKESFPLTVTSAQKNPTAFYLCASKTGVGTGGHQPQHFGDGTRLSIL.

This chain uses TRBV11-2 with TRBJ1-2; 7 bases line up with TRBD1. This CDR3 comprises 13 residues. Germline lookup yields CDR1 SGHAT and CDR2 FQNNGV. V dropped 3 bases and J dropped 4; count of bases not matched to a gene: 2. The DNA for the CDR3 is TGTGCCAGCAGCTTTCCAGGGGGCTATGGCTACACCTTC. Protein sequence: CASSFPGGYGYTF.

J is TRBJ1-1 and V is TRBV23-1; 7 bases match TRBD1. TRBV23-1 is recorded as an ORF, its role being uncertain. The CDR3 totals 14 residues. The ends lost 4 bases at V and 2 bases at J; junction bases unmatched: 4. CDR3 DNA sequence: TGCGCCAGCAGTCCTGGACAGGATAACACTGAAGCTTTCTTT. It is translated as CASSPGQDNTEAFF.

The V call is TRBV19, the J call TRBJ1-4; TRBD1 is a possible D gene (6 bases). V was cut by 5 bases and J by 6 bases, with 16 bases left in between. This CDR3 has 15 residues. From germline, CDR1 is LNHDA and CDR2 SQIVND (reference sequence). For the CDR3, the DNA is TGTGCCAGTAGTCCAGAGGGGGTTAGGTATGAAAAACTGTTTTTT. Residues: CASSPEGVRYEKLFF.